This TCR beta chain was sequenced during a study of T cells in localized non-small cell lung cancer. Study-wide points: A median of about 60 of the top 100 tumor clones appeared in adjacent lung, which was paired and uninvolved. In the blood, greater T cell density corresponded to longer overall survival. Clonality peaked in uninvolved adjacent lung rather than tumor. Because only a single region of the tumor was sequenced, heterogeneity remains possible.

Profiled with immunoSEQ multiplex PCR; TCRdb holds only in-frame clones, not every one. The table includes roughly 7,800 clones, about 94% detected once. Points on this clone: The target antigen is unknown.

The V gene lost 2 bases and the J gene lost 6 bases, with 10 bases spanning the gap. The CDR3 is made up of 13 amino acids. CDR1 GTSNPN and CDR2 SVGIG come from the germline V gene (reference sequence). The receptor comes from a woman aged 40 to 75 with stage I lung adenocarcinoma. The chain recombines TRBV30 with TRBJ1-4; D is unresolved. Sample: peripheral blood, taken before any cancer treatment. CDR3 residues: CAWSWGEDEKLFF. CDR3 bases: TGTGCCTGGAGTTGGGGAGAAGATGAAAAACTGTTTTTT.